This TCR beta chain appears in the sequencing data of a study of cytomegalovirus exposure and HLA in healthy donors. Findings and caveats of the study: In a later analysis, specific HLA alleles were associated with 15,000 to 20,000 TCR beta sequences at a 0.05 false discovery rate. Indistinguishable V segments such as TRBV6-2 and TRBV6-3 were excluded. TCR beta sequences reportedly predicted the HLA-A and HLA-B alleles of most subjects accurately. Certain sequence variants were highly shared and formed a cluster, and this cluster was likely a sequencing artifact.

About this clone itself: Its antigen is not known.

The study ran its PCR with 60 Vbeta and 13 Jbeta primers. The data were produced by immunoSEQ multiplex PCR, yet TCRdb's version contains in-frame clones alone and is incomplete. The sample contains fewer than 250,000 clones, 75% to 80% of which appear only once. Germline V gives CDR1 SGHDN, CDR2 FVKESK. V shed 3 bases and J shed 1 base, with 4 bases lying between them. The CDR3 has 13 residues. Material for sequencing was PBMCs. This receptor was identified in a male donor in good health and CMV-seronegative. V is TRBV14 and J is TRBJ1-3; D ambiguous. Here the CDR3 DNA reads TGTGCCAGCAGCCAGCAGTCTGGAAACACCATATATTTT. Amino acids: CASSQQSGNTIYF.